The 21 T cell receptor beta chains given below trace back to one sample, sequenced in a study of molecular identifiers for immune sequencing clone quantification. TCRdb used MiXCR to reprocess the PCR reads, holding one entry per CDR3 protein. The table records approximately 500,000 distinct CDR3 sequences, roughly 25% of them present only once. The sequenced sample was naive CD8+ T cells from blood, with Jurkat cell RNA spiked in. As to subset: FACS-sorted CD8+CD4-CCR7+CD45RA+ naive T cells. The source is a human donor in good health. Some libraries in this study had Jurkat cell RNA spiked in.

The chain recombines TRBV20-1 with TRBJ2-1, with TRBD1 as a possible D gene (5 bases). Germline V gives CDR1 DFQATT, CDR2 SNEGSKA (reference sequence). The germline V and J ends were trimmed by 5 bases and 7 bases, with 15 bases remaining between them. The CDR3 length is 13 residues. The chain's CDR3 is CSAARQGRNEQFF. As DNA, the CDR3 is TGCAGTGCTGCCCGCCAGGGTCGGAATGAGCAGTTCTTC.

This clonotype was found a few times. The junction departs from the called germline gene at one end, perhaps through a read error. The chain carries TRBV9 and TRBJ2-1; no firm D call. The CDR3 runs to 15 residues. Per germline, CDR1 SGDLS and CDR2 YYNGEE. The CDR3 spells CASSPPSSGRPERFF. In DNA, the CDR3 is TGTGCCAGCAGCCCACCCTCGTCCGGACGACCGGAGCGGTTCTTC.

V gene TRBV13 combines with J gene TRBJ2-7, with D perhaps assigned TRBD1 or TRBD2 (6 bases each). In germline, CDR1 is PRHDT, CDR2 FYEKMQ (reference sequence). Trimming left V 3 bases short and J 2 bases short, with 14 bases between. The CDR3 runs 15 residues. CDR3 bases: TGTGCCAGCAGCTTCACTCTTAGGGGGGCCTACGAGCAGTACTTC. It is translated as CASSFTLRGAYEQYF.

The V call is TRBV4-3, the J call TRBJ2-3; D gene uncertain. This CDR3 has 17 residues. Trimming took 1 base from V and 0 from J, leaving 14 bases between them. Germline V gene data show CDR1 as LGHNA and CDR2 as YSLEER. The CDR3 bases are TGCGCCAGCAGCCAAGTGAGTGGCGGTCCTAGCACAGATACGCAGTATTTT. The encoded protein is CASSQVSGGPSTDTQYF.

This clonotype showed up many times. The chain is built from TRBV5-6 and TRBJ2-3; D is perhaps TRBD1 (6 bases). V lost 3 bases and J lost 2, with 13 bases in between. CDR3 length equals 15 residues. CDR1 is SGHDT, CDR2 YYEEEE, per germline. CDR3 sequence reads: CASSYRVGFTDTQYF. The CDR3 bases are TGTGCCAGCAGCTACAGGGTTGGCTTCACAGATACGCAGTATTTT. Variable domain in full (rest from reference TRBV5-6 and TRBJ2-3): DAGVTQSPTHLIKTRGQQVTLRCSPKSGHDTVSWYQQALGQGPQFIFQYYEEEERQRGNFPDRFSGHQFPNYSSELNVNALLLGDSALYLCASSYRVGFTDTQYFGPGTRLTVL.

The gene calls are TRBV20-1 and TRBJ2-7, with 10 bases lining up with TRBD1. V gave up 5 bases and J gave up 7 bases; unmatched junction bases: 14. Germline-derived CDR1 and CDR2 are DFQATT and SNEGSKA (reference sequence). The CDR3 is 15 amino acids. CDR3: CSAQRGLGQGGEQYF. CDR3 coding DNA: TGCAGTGCTCAGCGGGGGCTAGGACAGGGGGGGGAGCAGTACTTC.

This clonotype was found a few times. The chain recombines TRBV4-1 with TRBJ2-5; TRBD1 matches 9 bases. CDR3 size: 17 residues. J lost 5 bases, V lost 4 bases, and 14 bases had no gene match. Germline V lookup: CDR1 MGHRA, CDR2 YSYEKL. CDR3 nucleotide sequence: TGCGCCAGCAGCCTAACGCAGGGGACAGGGAGTGAGGAGACCCAGTACTTC. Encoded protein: CASSLTQGTGSEETQYF.

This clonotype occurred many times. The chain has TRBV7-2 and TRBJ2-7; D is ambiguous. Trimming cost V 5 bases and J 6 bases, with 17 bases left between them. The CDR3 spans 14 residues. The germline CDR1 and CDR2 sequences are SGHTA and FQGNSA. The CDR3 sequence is CASSPASAYAEQYF. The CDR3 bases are TGTGCCAGCAGCCCGGCCTCCGCGTACGCCGAGCAGTACTTC.

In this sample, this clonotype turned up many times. The CDR3 sequence is CESTEAFF. The CDR3, as DNA: TGTGAAAGCACTGAAGCTTTCTTT. The rearrangement joins TRBV21-1 to TRBJ1-1. TRBV21-1 is annotated as a pseudogene. The CDR3 spans 8 residues.

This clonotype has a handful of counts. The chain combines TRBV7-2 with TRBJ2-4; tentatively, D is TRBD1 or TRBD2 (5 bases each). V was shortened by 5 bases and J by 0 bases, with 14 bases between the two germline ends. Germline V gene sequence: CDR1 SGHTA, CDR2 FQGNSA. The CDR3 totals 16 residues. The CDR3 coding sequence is TGTGCCAGCAGCCCGGGGCTCCTACAAGCCAAAAACATTCAGTACTTC. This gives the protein CASSPGLLQAKNIQYF.

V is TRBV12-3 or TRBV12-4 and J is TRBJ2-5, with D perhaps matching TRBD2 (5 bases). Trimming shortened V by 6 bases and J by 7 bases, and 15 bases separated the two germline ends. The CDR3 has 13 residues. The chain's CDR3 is CASRPEEAGTQYF. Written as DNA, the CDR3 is TGTGCCAGCAGACCCGAGGAGGCGGGGACCCAGTACTTC.

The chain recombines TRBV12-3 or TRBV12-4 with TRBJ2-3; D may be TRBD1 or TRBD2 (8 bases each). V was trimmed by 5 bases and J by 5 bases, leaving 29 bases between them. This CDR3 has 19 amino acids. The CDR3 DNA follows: TGTGCCAGCAGTCTCAGGGGGCGGATAGCGGGGATTGATGGAGATACGCAGTATTTT. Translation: CASSLRGRIAGIDGDTQYF.

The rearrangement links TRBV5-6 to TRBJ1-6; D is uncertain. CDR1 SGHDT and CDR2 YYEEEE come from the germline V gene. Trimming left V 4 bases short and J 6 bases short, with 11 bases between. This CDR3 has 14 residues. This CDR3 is CASSTRVTNSPLHF. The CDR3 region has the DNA TGTGCCAGCAGCACCCGGGTCACTAATTCACCCCTCCACTTT.

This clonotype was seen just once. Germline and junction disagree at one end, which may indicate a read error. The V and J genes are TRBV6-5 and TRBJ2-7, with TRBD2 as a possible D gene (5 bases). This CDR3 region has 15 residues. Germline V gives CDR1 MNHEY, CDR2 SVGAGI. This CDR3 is CDSSYGVPPSNEQYF. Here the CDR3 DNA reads TGTGACAGCAGTTACGGGGTCCCCCCCTCCAACGAGCAGTACTTC.

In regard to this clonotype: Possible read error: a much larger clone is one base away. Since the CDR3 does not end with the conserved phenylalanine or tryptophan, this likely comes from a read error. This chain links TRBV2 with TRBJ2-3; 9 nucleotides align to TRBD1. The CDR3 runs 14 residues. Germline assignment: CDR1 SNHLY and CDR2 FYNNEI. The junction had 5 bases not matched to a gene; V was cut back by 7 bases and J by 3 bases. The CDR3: CASNDRGLTDTQYS. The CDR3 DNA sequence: TGTGCCAGCAATGACAGGGGGTTAACAGATACGCAGTATTCT.

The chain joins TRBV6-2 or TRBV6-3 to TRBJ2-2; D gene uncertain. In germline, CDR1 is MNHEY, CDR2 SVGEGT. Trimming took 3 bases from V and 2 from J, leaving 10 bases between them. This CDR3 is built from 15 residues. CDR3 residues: CASSYSADNTGELFF. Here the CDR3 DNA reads TGTGCCAGCAGTTATTCGGCAGACAACACCGGGGAGCTGTTTTTT.

The CDR3 is CASRDTYNSPLHF. CDR3 nucleotides: TGTGCCAGCAGGGACACCTATAATTCACCCCTCCACTTT. This chain joins TRBV6-5 and TRBJ1-6; possibly TRBD1 for D (5 bases). CDR3 length equals 13 residues. With 6 bases removed from V and 2 bases from J, the gap between germline ends came to 5 bases. The germline V gene encodes CDR1 MNHEY and CDR2 SVGAGI.

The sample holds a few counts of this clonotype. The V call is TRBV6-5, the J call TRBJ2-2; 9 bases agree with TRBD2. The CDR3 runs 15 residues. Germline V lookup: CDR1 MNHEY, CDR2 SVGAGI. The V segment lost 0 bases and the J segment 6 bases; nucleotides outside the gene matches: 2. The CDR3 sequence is CASSYSAGGAGELFF. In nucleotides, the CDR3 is TGTGCCAGCAGTTACTCAGCGGGAGGAGCCGGGGAGCTGTTTTTT.

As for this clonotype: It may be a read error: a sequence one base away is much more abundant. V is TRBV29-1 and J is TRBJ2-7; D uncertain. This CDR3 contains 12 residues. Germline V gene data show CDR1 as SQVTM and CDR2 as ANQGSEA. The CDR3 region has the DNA TGCAGCGTTGCCGGGCTAACCTACGAGCGGTACTTC. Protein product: CSVAGLTYERYF.

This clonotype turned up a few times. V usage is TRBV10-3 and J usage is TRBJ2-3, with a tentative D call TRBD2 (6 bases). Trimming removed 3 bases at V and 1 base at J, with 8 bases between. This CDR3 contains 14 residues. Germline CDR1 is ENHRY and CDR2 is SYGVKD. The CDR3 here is CAISEQRGTDTQYF. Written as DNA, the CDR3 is TGTGCCATCAGTGAACAGCGGGGCACAGATACGCAGTATTTT.

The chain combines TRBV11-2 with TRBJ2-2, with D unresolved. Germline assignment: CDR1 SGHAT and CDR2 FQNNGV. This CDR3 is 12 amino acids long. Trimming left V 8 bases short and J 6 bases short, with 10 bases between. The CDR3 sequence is CASQPLAGELFF. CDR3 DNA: TGTGCCAGCCAACCTCTGGCCGGGGAGCTGTTTTTT.